This record concerns one T cell receptor (beta chain) sequence. This clone was seen only once. It has no known antigen specificity. No base qualities exist here, and no much larger clone lies one base off it. This record belongs to a study of blood T cell repertoires in COVID-19 (TCRdb year 2020). For the study in its entirety: Samples from collaborators originated in the United States, Italy and Spain and spanned both the acute and convalescent phases of COVID-19. The material from the prospective study consisted of cDNA or gDNA derived from T cells, B-cell-depleted T cells, or PBMCs. Subjects who had been exposed to COVID-19, were actively infected with it, or had recovered from it provided the deeply sampled blood TCRbeta repertoires that made up the dataset. The repertoires were released in a freely available public database meant as a resource for research on the immune response to SARS-CoV-2. The samples were drawn from the first 160 participants of the ongoing ImmuneRACE study and from 1,200 or so subjects provided by 6 global collaborators. A de-identified subject ID, COVID-19 status, age in years and sex were almost always included in the sample metadata. Where available, HLA class I and class II types were taken from metadata supplied by the sample provider and were not determined by assay-based typing.

TCRbeta CDR3 regions were amplified from genomic DNA by means of the immunoSEQ Assay, a bias-controlled multiplex PCR. In the source study's methods: Nucleated cell counts per sample were estimated from amplification of reference gene primers within the assay. Sequence reads were collapsed and filtered to measure the absolute abundance of every unique TCRbeta CDR3 rearrangement. For each sample, productive Simpson clonality was calculated by taking the square root of Simpson's diversity index across productive rearrangements. Here the immuneACCESS table is served through TCRdb, limited to in-frame sequences with V and J called. Missing clones are a known gap in these copies; in checked studies unresolved V genes cover under half, and the rest lacks a known reason. For V, J and clone size, that table is used; D and trimming come from the DNA. This sample gives over 150,000 clones in total; 75% to 90% of them show up just once. The top ten hold 6.2% of the sample.

Participants in the prospective study were aged roughly 18 to 100 years, lived in 24 United States geographic areas, and enrolled through a virtual design. In the prospective study, participants were assigned to cohorts based on the clinical history participants reported in a screening survey and a study questionnaire. Recovered participants in ImmuneRACE Cohort 3 were defined as having two consecutive negative NP/OP PCR tests, clearance from a healthcare professional, or resolution of symptoms. In the prospective study, mobile phlebotomists collected whole blood, serum and a nasopharyngeal or oropharyngeal swab from each participant. Additional blood draws and questionnaires over an approximately 2-month period could optionally be provided by prospective study participants. Prospective study blood samples were shipped either frozen or at room temperature before DNA extraction. What the authors observed across the whole study: How much clinical and demographic metadata was included differed by source and by participant, and the metadata was provided uncurated.

This TCR derives from a man aged 40-49 years who had recovered from COVID-19. Material for sequencing was PBMCs or T cells enriched from blood (not recorded which).

In nucleotides, the sequence is TGTGCCAGCAGACGTGGCGGGACAACTAATGAAAAACTGTTTTTT. Translated, it reads CASRRGGTTNEKLFF. Here the chain combines TRBV28 and TRBJ1-4, with an unclear D gene assignment. The germline V gene yields MDHEN for CDR1 and SYDVKM for CDR2. The CDR3 numbers 15 residues from cysteine through phenylalanine. Only the CDR3 DNA is retained, 45 bases long and in frame from the first base. The junction carries 11 bases between V and J, which are trimmed by 6 bases and 0 bases respectively.